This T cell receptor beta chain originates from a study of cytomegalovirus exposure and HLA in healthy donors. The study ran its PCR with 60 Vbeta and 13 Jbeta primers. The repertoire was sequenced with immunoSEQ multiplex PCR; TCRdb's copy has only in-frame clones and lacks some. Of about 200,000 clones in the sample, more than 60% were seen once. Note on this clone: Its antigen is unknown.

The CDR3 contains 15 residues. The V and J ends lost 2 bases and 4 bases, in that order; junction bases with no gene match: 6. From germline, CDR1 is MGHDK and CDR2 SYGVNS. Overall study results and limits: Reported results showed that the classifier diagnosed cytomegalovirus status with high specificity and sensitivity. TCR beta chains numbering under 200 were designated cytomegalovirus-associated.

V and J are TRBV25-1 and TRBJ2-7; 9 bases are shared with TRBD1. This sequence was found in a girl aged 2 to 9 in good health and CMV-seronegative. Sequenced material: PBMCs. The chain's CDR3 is CASSEVDGTGYEQYF. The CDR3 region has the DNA TGTGCCAGCAGTGAAGTTGACGGGACAGGGTACGAGCAGTACTTC.